Shown below are 19 T cell receptor beta chains from a single sample sequenced in a study of blood T cell repertoires in COVID-19. The repertoire was sequenced with immunoSEQ multiplex PCR; TCRdb's copy has only in-frame clones and lacks some. Altogether 200,000 to 250,000 clones are present, approximately 80% being singletons, with the ten largest covering roughly 10%. The sample was peripheral blood. The receptors stem from an elderly woman with COVID-19, enrolled during active disease.

V and J are TRBV5-5 and TRBJ2-7, with 7 bases lining up with TRBD1. The trim removed 5 bases at V and 5 bases at J, leaving 7 bases unmatched. Looked up from germline, CDR1 is SGHKS and CDR2 is YYEKEE (reference sequence). The CDR3 runs 13 residues. CDR3 sequence reads: CASRYRGRHEQYF. In DNA form, the CDR3 reads TGTGCCAGCAGGTACAGGGGCAGGCACGAGCAGTACTTC.

This clone occurred once. CDR3 region: CASSLDSGGNNEQFF. CDR3 coding DNA: TGTGCCAGCAGTCTTGATAGCGGGGGAAACAATGAGCAGTTCTTC. The rearrangement joins TRBV6-5 to TRBJ2-1; 9 positions agree with TRBD2. Germline assignment: CDR1 MNHEY and CDR2 SVGAGI. There are 15 residues in the CDR3. After removal of 5 bases from V and 5 bases from J, the junction contained 7 bases not matched to a gene.

The rearrangement links TRBV4-1 to TRBJ2-7; 9 positions match TRBD1. This CDR3 has 15 residues. Germline trimming cut 4 bases from V and 2 bases from J; bases unmatched to any gene: 6. CDR1 is MGHRA, CDR2 YSYEKL, per germline. CDR3 DNA sequence: TGCGCCAGCAGCCCCTCGACAGGGGGAGCCTACGAGCAGTACTTC. This gives the protein CASSPSTGGAYEQYF.

This chain joins TRBV5-1 and TRBJ2-1, with 14 bases identical to TRBD2. The V and J ends lost 4 bases and 9 bases, in that order; junction bases with no gene match: 3. The germline gives CDR1 SGHRS, CDR2 YFSETQ. The CDR3 extends over 14 amino acids. CDR3 DNA sequence: TGCGCCAGCAGCCAAGGGACTAGCGGGAGTGAGCAGTTCTTC. This gives the protein CASSQGTSGSEQFF. Full variable domain (rest looked up from reference TRBV5-1 and TRBJ2-1): KAGVTQTPRYLIKTRGQQVTLSCSPISGHRSVSWYQQTPGQGLQFLFEYFSETQRNKGNFPGRFSGRQFSNSRSEMNVSTLELGDSALYLCASSQGTSGSEQFFGPGTRLTVL.

This clone was detected once. The chain employs TRBV18 and TRBJ1-2; D remains ambiguous. Germline V gene data show CDR1 as KGHSH and CDR2 as LQKENI. The CDR3 contains 15 residues. V was cut by 3 bases and J by 4 bases, with 15 bases left in between. The CDR3 is CASSPIEAGFYGYTF. The CDR3 DNA reads TGTGCCAGCTCACCGATCGAGGCGGGGTTCTATGGCTACACCTTC.

This sequence joins TRBV15 and TRBJ1-2; 12 bases match TRBD1. The CDR3 runs 16 residues. V lost 5 bases and J lost 4; bases outside the gene matches: 8. Germline CDR1 and CDR2: LNHNV and YYDKDF (reference sequence). The CDR3, as DNA: TGTGCCACCAGCTCTTCCGGGACAGGGGGCAGCTATGGCTACACCTTC. Translation: CATSSSGTGGSYGYTF.

This chain joins TRBV18 and TRBJ1-1; tentative D call: TRBD1 (6 bases). Trimming took off 3 bases at V and 2 bases at J, with 13 bases between the two ends. Germline assignment: CDR1 KGHSH and CDR2 LQKENI. This CDR3 has 15 amino acids. The CDR3 protein is CASSPPGGQNTEAFF. As DNA, the CDR3 is TGTGCCAGCTCACCTCCTGGGGGACAAAACACTGAAGCTTTCTTT.

V usage is TRBV18 and J usage is TRBJ2-1, with 10 bases aligning to TRBD2. The CDR3 covers 17 residues. The V and J ends lost 1 base and 0 bases, in that order; junction bases with no gene match: 3. Germline V CDR1 and CDR2: KGHSH, LQKENI. CDR3 residues: CASSPQLAGASYNEQFF. Here the CDR3 DNA reads TGTGCCAGCTCACCACAGCTAGCGGGGGCCTCCTACAATGAGCAGTTCTTC.

The table lists this clone with a count of one. The rearrangement joins TRBV19 to TRBJ2-5; TRBD1 aligns across 7 bases. This CDR3 contains 12 residues. CDR1 is LNHDA, CDR2 SQIVND, per germline (reference sequence). V shed 10 bases, J shed 2 bases, and the junction held 4 bases outside the gene matches. DNA of the CDR3: TGTGCCACCTCGACAGGGCAAGAGACCCAGTACTTC. It specifies CATSTGQETQYF.

This chain joins TRBV9 and TRBJ1-1, with 7 nucleotides matching TRBD1. The germline CDR1 and CDR2 sequences are SGDLS and YYNGEE. This CDR3 region has 13 residues. Trimming cost V 3 bases and J 4 bases; bases outside gene matches: 3. The CDR3 DNA reads as TGTGCCAGCAGCGCCTACAGGGGCACTGAAGCTTTCTTT. It is translated as CASSAYRGTEAFF.

The chain joins TRBV7-2 to TRBJ2-7; weak D call: TRBD2 (5 bases). The CDR3 has 19 residues. The germline gives CDR1 SGHTA, CDR2 FQGNSA. V was shortened by 3 bases and J by 5 bases, with 29 bases between the two germline ends. CDR3 nucleotide sequence: TGTGCCAGCAGCTTTGCATTGGTAGCGAGTATCCCCGGTGAGAACGAGCAGTACTTC. Its protein is CASSFALVASIPGENEQYF.

V and J are TRBV28 and TRBJ2-7; no clear D gene. V lost 4 bases and J lost 7, with 14 bases in between. The CDR3 has 13 residues. CDR1 and CDR2 (germline): MDHEN, SYDVKM. The CDR3 here is CASSSLSRNEQYV. In DNA, the CDR3 is TGTGCCAGCAGTTCCCTGTCTCGTAATGAGCAGTACGTC.

The V gene is TRBV7-6, the J gene TRBJ2-1, with 10 bases matching TRBD2. The CDR3 consists of 16 residues. From germline, CDR1 is SGHVS and CDR2 FNYEAQ. J was trimmed by 7 bases and V by 5 bases; bases with no gene match: 11. CDR3 in amino acids: CASSPWGAGGSNEQFF. In nucleotides, the CDR3 is TGTGCCAGCAGCCCCTGGGGAGCGGGGGGGTCGAATGAGCAGTTCTTC.

This clone has just one count. This chain joins TRBV7-2 and TRBJ2-5, with TRBD1 matching 7 bases. This CDR3 is built from 15 residues. The ends lost 5 bases at V and 1 base at J; junction bases unmatched: 7. The germline gives CDR1 SGHTA, CDR2 FQGNSA. The CDR3 nucleotides are TGTGCCAGCAGCGCTCAGACAGGGACCCAAGAGACCCAGTACTTC. Protein sequence: CASSAQTGTQETQYF.

The chain has TRBV19 and TRBJ1-5; D not resolved. Germline values: CDR1 LNHDA, CDR2 SQIVND (reference sequence). The CDR3 sequence is 15 residues long. With 7 bases removed from V and 1 base from J, the gap between germline ends came to 14 bases. The CDR3 loop reads CASTPTGGSNQPQHF. Here the CDR3 DNA reads TGTGCCAGTACCCCTACGGGCGGGAGCAATCAGCCCCAGCATTTT.

The genes are TRBV10-2 and TRBJ1-1, with D uncertain. The V gene lost 8 bases and the J gene lost 1 base, with 11 bases spanning the gap. Germline CDR1 and CDR2: WSHSY and SAAADI. The CDR3 loop spans 13 amino acids. CDR3 protein: CASRPGGNTEAFF. The CDR3 DNA reads as TGCGCCAGCCGACCCGGCGGGAACACTGAAGCTTTCTTT.

This rearrangement joins TRBV6-6 to TRBJ1-5; 8 nucleotides agree with TRBD1. After removal of 2 bases from V and 4 bases from J, the junction contained 7 bases not matched to a gene. Germline lookup yields CDR1 MNHNY and CDR2 SVGAGI (reference sequence). This CDR3 is 16 amino acids long. The chain's CDR3 is CASSYHDRGPNQPQHF. Written as DNA, the CDR3 is TGTGCCAGCAGTTACCATGACAGGGGCCCTAATCAGCCCCAGCATTTT.

The genes are TRBV6-5 and TRBJ2-3; TRBD2 aligns across 8 bases. Germline values: CDR1 MNHEY, CDR2 SVGAGI. This CDR3 is 14 amino acids long. Losses at the gene ends were 8 bases for V and 3 bases for J; bases not matched to a gene: 7. The CDR3 DNA sequence: TGTGCCAGCGGGATAGGGACTAGTACAGATACGCAGTATTTT. Translating it yields CASGIGTSTDTQYF.

This sequence joins TRBV25-1 and TRBJ1-2; unclear D gene. Germline V lookup: CDR1 MGHDK, CDR2 SYGVNS. This CDR3 has 14 amino acids. Trimming stripped 4 bases from V and 4 bases from J, with 13 bases between. This CDR3 reads CASSAAGSLYGYTF. For the CDR3, the DNA is TGTGCCAGCAGTGCAGCCGGGTCCCTCTATGGCTACACCTTC.